This TCR beta chain was identified during a study of memory B cells and T cells in multiple sclerosis. Study-level findings and limits: Shared clonotype counts depended on differing compartment clone-set sizes and were normalized.

Stimulus-free culture yielded autoproliferating CFSE-dim and non-proliferating CFSE-high T cells, each sequenced separately. Cultures began with approximately 52 million CFSE-labeled PBMCs, unstimulated for roughly 7 days, with replicate wells pooled. CFSE at around 0.5 uM labeled the PBMCs, which were then cultured unstimulated. Germline V gene lookup returns CDR1 SGHDT and CDR2 YYEEEE. CDR3 length: 14 residues. V lost 1 base and J lost 1; bases outside the gene matches: 0. Concerning this clone: Its specificity is unknown.

The repertoire was sequenced with immunoSEQ multiplex PCR; TCRdb's copy has only in-frame clones and lacks some. The repertoire holds about 32,000 clones, with about 82% as singletons. Input material: PBMCs from blood kept in culture. J is TRBJ2-3 and V is TRBV5-6; 7 bases are a match to TRBD1. This clonotype was sampled from a human donor with multiple sclerosis. The CDR3 nucleotides are TGTGCCAGCAGCTTGCAGGGGGGCACAGATACGCAGTATTTT. It encodes CASSLQGGTDTQYF. The entire variable domain, with the rest obtained from reference TRBV5-6 and TRBJ2-3, is as follows: DAGVTQSPTHLIKTRGQQVTLRCSPKSGHDTVSWYQQALGQGPQFIFQYYEEEERQRGNFPDRFSGHQFPNYSSELNVNALLLGDSALYLCASSLQGGTDTQYFGPGTRLTVL.